These 10 T cell receptor beta chains share one sample of origin, sequenced in a study of siplizumab effects on memory and regulatory T cells. Sequenced by immunoSEQ multiplex PCR; TCRdb stores in-frame clones only, minus some. The data hold tens of thousands of clones, with roughly 94% observed a single time. The sample consisted of non-Treg CD4+ T cells sorted from blood. These receptors originate from a human donor in good health.

The CDR3 reads CASKTATGELFF. CDR3 nucleotides: TGTGCCAGTAAGACAGCCACCGGGGAGCTGTTTTTT. The chain recombines TRBV19 with TRBJ2-2; perhaps TRBD1 as D (5 bases). Germline CDR1 LNHDA, CDR2 SQIVND (reference sequence). The ends were cut back, 7 bases at V and 4 bases at J, with 7 bases in the middle. This CDR3 contains 12 residues. Complete variable domain (other parts from reference TRBV19 and TRBJ2-2): DGGITQSPKYLFRKEGQNVTLSCEQNLNHDAMYWYRQDPGQGLRLIYYSQIVNDFQKGDIAEGYSVSREKKESFPLTVTSAQKNPTAFYLCASKTATGELFFGEGSRLTVL.

The V and J genes are TRBV9 and TRBJ1-1, with 7 bases lining up with TRBD1. Germline trimming cut 3 bases from V and 10 bases from J; bases unmatched to any gene: 15. The CDR3 runs to 15 residues. Germline V gene sequence: CDR1 SGDLS, CDR2 YYNGEE. The DNA for the CDR3 is TGTGCCAGCAGCGCCAGAGACCAGACAGGGACTCGAGCTTTCTTT. Amino acid sequence: CASSARDQTGTRAFF.

This clone appeared a single time. The chain employs TRBV20-1 and TRBJ2-1, with no clear D. The germline CDR1 and CDR2 sequences are DFQATT and SNEGSKA (reference sequence). V shed 6 bases and J shed 5 bases, with 8 bases lying between them. This CDR3 region has 11 residues. This CDR3 is CSAPLNNEQFF. CDR3 coding DNA: TGCAGTGCACCACTGAACAATGAGCAGTTCTTC.

V usage is TRBV5-6 and J usage is TRBJ2-5; TRBD2 matches 12 bases. Germline-derived CDR1 and CDR2 are SGHDT and YYEEEE. This CDR3 is 15 amino acids long. The trim removed 3 bases at V and 6 bases at J, leaving 6 bases unmatched. The CDR3 sequence: CASSYGLAGSQTQYF. CDR3 bases: TGTGCCAGCAGCTACGGACTAGCGGGGAGCCAGACCCAGTACTTC.

J is TRBJ2-1 and V is TRBV19, with 7 positions matching TRBD2. Losses at the gene ends were 0 bases for V and 0 bases for J; bases not matched to a gene: 5. CDR1 is LNHDA and CDR2 is SQIVND in the germline V gene (reference sequence). There are 17 residues in the CDR3. CDR3 DNA sequence: TGTGCCAGTAGTATAGATATGGGAGGGAGCTCCTACAATGAGCAGTTCTTC. Its translation is CASSIDMGGSSYNEQFF.

In this sample, this clone turned up once. The V gene is TRBV30, the J gene TRBJ1-4; no firm D call. Germline V CDR1 and CDR2: GTSNPN, SVGIG (reference sequence). This CDR3 comprises 15 residues. The V end was cut by 2 bases, the J end by 0 bases, with 10 bases between. CDR3: CAWSFAGATNEKLFF. The CDR3 DNA reads as TGTGCCTGGAGTTTCGCAGGCGCAACTAATGAAAAACTGTTTTTT.

This chain connects TRBV6-5 to TRBJ1-3, with TRBD1 identical over 7 bases. The CDR3 runs to 15 residues. CDR1 and CDR2 (germline): MNHEY, SVGAGI. V lost 6 bases to trimming and J lost 2 bases; unmatched junction nucleotides: 7. In nucleotides, the CDR3 is TGTGCCAGCAGCCGAGCCACAGGGGCTGGAAACACCATATATTTT. The encoded protein is CASSRATGAGNTIYF.

The chain employs TRBV7-9 and TRBJ1-1; a weak D match, TRBD1 (6 bases). This CDR3 comprises 19 residues. Looked up from germline, CDR1 is SEHNR and CDR2 is FQNEAQ (reference sequence). Deletions cut 5 bases from V and 1 base from J, with 26 bases between. The CDR3 region has the DNA TGTGCCAGCAGCGCATGGAGAGGACAGACGATATCTGAGAACACTGAAGCTTTCTTT. Amino acids: CASSAWRGQTISENTEAFF.

The V call is TRBV7-8, the J call TRBJ2-5, with D possibly TRBD2 on 6 matching bases. The end of the DNA fits TRBJ2-7 better, so the J call may be wrong. CDR1 and CDR2 from the germline V gene are SGHVS and FQNEAQ. CDR3 length equals 12 residues. The CDR3 bases are TGTGCCAGCAGAAGCGGGCCCTACGAGCAGTACTTC. Translating it yields CASRSGPYEQYF.

In its sample, this clone was seen once. This rearrangement joins TRBV9 to TRBJ2-7, with TRBD1 matching over 9 bases. Germline lookup yields CDR1 SGDLS and CDR2 YYNGEE. The V gene end was trimmed by 4 bases and the J gene end by 3 bases; junction bases not matched to a gene: 17. The CDR3 runs to 18 residues. In DNA, the CDR3 is TGTGCCAGCAGCCCCCAAGGCCTAGGACAGGGGCTATACTACGAGCAGTACTTC. Its translation is CASSPQGLGQGLYYEQYF.